These T cell receptor beta chains were read from a single sample in a study of shared clonotypes between healthy human individuals. Using immunoSEQ multiplex PCR, the repertoire was profiled, and TCRdb retains in-frame clones only, with some absent. Among 1.4 million or so clones, approximately 98.5% were seen once, and the ten largest hold 0.3% to 0.45%. The sequenced material came from naive CD4+ T cells sorted from blood. The origin of the receptors is a man in his thirties or forties in good health. Both conserved end residues are part of each CDR3. Fields, in order: J gene, D gene, clone size, V gene, CDR3 DNA, CDR3 protein. D genes are given only for firm matches. Rows give clone size only sometimes, using once, few, many, or a class for an expanded clone.

J: TRBJ2-7; D: NA; size: NA; V: TRBV7-8; DNA: TGTGCCAGCAGCTTAGTACGGGATACCTACGAGCAGTACTTC; CDR3: CASSLVRDTYEQYF
J: TRBJ2-1; D: TRBD2; size: NA; V: TRBV6-6; DNA: TGTGCCAGCAGCTCGGGACTAGGGGTCAATGAGCAGTTCTTC; CDR3: CASSSGLGVNEQFF
J: TRBJ2-7; D: TRBD1; size: NA; V: TRBV6-5; DNA: TGTGCCAGCAGAGCCCGGACAGGGTCCCTTTACGAGCAGTACTTC; CDR3: CASRARTGSLYEQYF
J: TRBJ2-5; D: TRBD1; size: NA; V: TRBV5-4; DNA: TGTGCCAGCAGCCCGAGGACAGGGGAAGTAAAAGAGACCCAGTACTTC; CDR3: CASSPRTGEVKETQYF
J: TRBJ2-3; D: NA; size: NA; V: TRBV4-1; DNA: TGCGCCAGCAGCCAAGCTCGGGGCAGGGGGACTAGCACAGATACGCAGTATTTT; CDR3: CASSQARGRGTSTDTQYF
J: TRBJ1-5; D: NA; size: NA; V: TRBV7-9; DNA: TGTGCCAGCAGCCTAGAATTGACAGGTAGAAATCAGCCCCAGCATTTT; CDR3: CASSLELTGRNQPQHF
J: TRBJ2-7; D: TRBD2; size: NA; V: TRBV10-2; DNA: TGCGCCAGCAGTGAGGTAGCGGGAGGGCTCCCCTACGAGCAGTACTTC; CDR3: CASSEVAGGLPYEQYF
J: TRBJ1-2; D: NA; size: NA; V: TRBV5-1; DNA: TGCGCCAGCAGCTTGGTACAGAGAAACTATGGCTACACCTTC; CDR3: CASSLVQRNYGYTF
J: TRBJ1-1; D: NA; size: NA; V: TRBV7-8; DNA: TGTGCCAGCAGCCCCCTGAGGTACACTGAAGCTTTCTTT; CDR3: CASSPLRYTEAFF
J: TRBJ1-5; D: TRBD1; size: NA; V: TRBV7-9; DNA: TGTGCCAGCAGCTTTGGGACAGGGGATAGCAATCAGCCCCAGCATTTT; CDR3: CASSFGTGDSNQPQHF
J: TRBJ2-7; D: TRBD1; size: NA; V: TRBV19; DNA: TGTGCCAGTAGTATAGGGGACAGGGGGAGGAACGAGCAGTACTTC; CDR3: CASSIGDRGRNEQYF
J: TRBJ2-7; D: NA; size: NA; V: TRBV19; DNA: TGTGCCAGTTCGTACCCAGGGGTTAAGGATTACGAGCAGTACTTC; CDR3: CASSYPGVKDYEQYF
J: TRBJ2-1; D: TRBD2; size: NA; V: TRBV11-2; DNA: TGTGCCAGCAGCTTAGGGCCTAGCGGGAGGGGTGAGCAGTTCTTC; CDR3: CASSLGPSGRGEQFF
J: TRBJ2-5; D: TRBD2; size: NA; V: TRBV5-4; DNA: TGTGCCAGCAGCTTGGCGGGAGGGCCCTTGGAGACCCAGTACTTC; CDR3: CASSLAGGPLETQYF
J: TRBJ1-5; D: NA; size: NA; V: TRBV5-6; DNA: TGTGCCAGCAGCCTGGGTGCAGGGTTAAATCAGCCCCAGCATTTT; CDR3: CASSLGAGLNQPQHF
J: TRBJ1-5; D: NA; size: NA; V: TRBV7-2; DNA: TGTGCCAGCAGCTTAGCCGCAAACGAGTATCAGCCCCAGCATTTT; CDR3: CASSLAANEYQPQHF
J: TRBJ1-5; D: NA; size: NA; V: TRBV10-3; DNA: TGTGCCATCAGACAGGTCAATCAGCCCCAGCATTTT; CDR3: CAIRQVNQPQHF
J: TRBJ2-3; D: TRBD1; size: NA; V: TRBV6-1; DNA: TGTGCCAGCAGGGTACAGGGGGACGCAGATACGCAGTATTTT; CDR3: CASRVQGDADTQYF
J: TRBJ2-5; D: NA; size: once; V: TRBV7-2; DNA: TGTGCCAGCAGCCCCCCCCTTCTCCAAGAGACCCAGTACTTC; CDR3: CASSPPLLQETQYF
J: TRBJ2-5; D: NA; size: NA; V: TRBV18; DNA: TGTGCCAGCTCACCACTCGCCCTGGGGGAGACCCAGTACTTC; CDR3: CASSPLALGETQYF
J: TRBJ1-3; D: NA; size: NA; V: TRBV5-1; DNA: TGCGCCAGCAGCTATGACTCGGCCTGGGGTGGAAACACCATATATTTT; CDR3: CASSYDSAWGGNTIYF
J: TRBJ1-2; D: TRBD1; size: NA; V: TRBV6-1; DNA: TGTGCCAACCGCCATCAGGACAGGGGGCTTTATGGCTACACCTTC; CDR3: CANRHQDRGLYGYTF
J: TRBJ2-5; D: NA; size: NA; V: TRBV6-5; DNA: TGTGCCAGCAGAATCAGGGGAACCAGTGGGGAGACCCAGTACTTC; CDR3: CASRIRGTSGETQYF
J: TRBJ2-3; D: NA; size: NA; V: TRBV5-6; DNA: TGTGCCAGCAGCTTAGGCAGGGGAAAAGATACGCAGTATTTT; CDR3: CASSLGRGKDTQYF